A single sample is the source of the 16 T cell receptor beta chains below, sequenced in a study of T cell repertoires in cytomegalovirus infection (dated by TCRdb to about 2019). TCRdb names Illumina HiSeq 1500 as the instrument used. The public reads were quality trimmed at Q25 with fastp and then assembled into clones with MiXCR by TCRdb, keeping productive beta chains. Each record represents a unique CDR3 protein, reported with the most common genes and DNA among its rows. The sample table contains around 440,000 distinct CDR3 sequences; only one count was recorded for 10% to 12% of them. The ten largest clones add up to roughly 10% of the sample. Sequencing was carried out using PBMCs. The receptors derive from a human donor in good health (CMV status not recorded). Some clones in this sample may be carry-over from other donors' samples.

This clonotype showed up many times. The CDR3 DNA reads as TGTGCCAGCAGCAATCGGGACTTCAACCAAGAGACCCAGTACTTC. As protein: CASSNRDFNQETQYF. This chain links TRBV5-4 with TRBJ2-5; D is possibly TRBD2 (6 bases). This CDR3 has 15 amino acids. V was shortened by 4 bases and J by 0 bases, with 13 bases between the two germline ends. Germline CDR1 is SGHNT and CDR2 is YYREEE (reference sequence).

This clonotype was observed at least ten times. V is TRBV3-1 and J is TRBJ1-2; D is unresolved. The CDR3 runs 18 residues. In germline, CDR1 is LGHDT, CDR2 YNNKEL (reference sequence). Trimming took 0 bases from V and 3 from J, leaving 20 bases between them. The CDR3 coding sequence is TGTGCCAGCAGCCAAGATCTCTTCCGGAGGGAGAGCGACTATGGCTACACCTTC. Amino acids: CASSQDLFRRESDYGYTF.

This clonotype has at least ten counts. The V gene is TRBV29-1, the J gene TRBJ1-2; D is ambiguous. Germline V gives CDR1 SQVTM, CDR2 ANQGSEA. The V and J ends lost 6 bases and 0 bases respectively, with 14 bases between them. The length of the CDR3 is 14 residues. The CDR3 is CSVSRHLANYGYTF. DNA for the CDR3: TGCAGCGTAAGCCGGCACTTAGCTAACTATGGCTACACCTTC.

This clonotype has only a few counts. This chain uses TRBV29-1 with TRBJ1-1; 9 positions match TRBD1. The CDR3 runs 15 residues. The germline CDR1 and CDR2 sequences are SQVTM and ANQGSEA. Trimming cost V 4 bases and J 0 bases; bases outside gene matches: 6. Here the CDR3 DNA reads TGCAGCGTTGGACCGACAGGGGGAATGAACACTGAAGCTTTCTTT. Translating it yields CSVGPTGGMNTEAFF.

In its sample, this clonotype was seen a few times. The CDR3, as DNA: TGCAGTGCTACAGTACAGGGAAAAGGACTAAGTGGCTACACCTTC. This codes for CSATVQGKGLSGYTF. The chain recombines TRBV20-1 with TRBJ1-2; maybe TRBD1 (6 bases). The CDR3 extends over 15 amino acids. V was cut by 4 bases and J by 7 bases, with 22 bases left in between. Germline V gene sequence: CDR1 DFQATT, CDR2 SNEGSKA (reference sequence).

This clonotype was detected many times. CDR3 DNA: TGTGCCAGCAGCCAGCCAAGTAGCGGGAGAACCTACAATGAGCAGTTCTTC. The encoded protein is CASSQPSSGRTYNEQFF. This chain connects TRBV4-2 to TRBJ2-1, with 9 positions matching TRBD2. The CDR3 covers 17 residues. Trimming cost V 3 bases and J 2 bases; bases outside gene matches: 8. The germline V gene encodes CDR1 LGHNA and CDR2 YNFKEQ.

The chain joins TRBV11-2 to TRBJ1-1; D gene ambiguous. CDR1 and CDR2 (germline): SGHAT, FQNNGV. Trimming took 1 base from V and 5 from J, leaving 11 bases between them. The CDR3 runs 14 residues. CDR3 sequence: CASSLGSQGTEAFF. The CDR3 DNA sequence: TGTGCCAGCAGCTTAGGATCTCAAGGGACTGAAGCTTTCTTT.

This clonotype was counted many times. This chain uses TRBV6-1 with TRBJ1-5; D gene uncertain. CDR1 and CDR2 (germline): MNHNS, SASEGT. The V gene lost 7 bases and the J gene lost 4 bases, with 14 bases spanning the gap. CDR3 size: 14 residues. Written as DNA, the CDR3 is TGTGCCAGCATGGCGAGGCCGGGAAATCAGCCCCAGCATTTT. Protein: CASMARPGNQPQHF.

The sample holds many counts of this clonotype. V is TRBV4-2 and J is TRBJ2-5, with D perhaps TRBD2 (6 bases). Trimming cost V 1 base and J 5 bases, with 14 bases left between them. This CDR3 has 15 residues. Germline V CDR1 and CDR2: LGHNA, YNFKEQ. Written as DNA, the CDR3 is TGTGCCAGCAGCCAAGCCTGGGTGGCGGGGGAGACCCAGTACTTC. As protein: CASSQAWVAGETQYF.

The chain recombines TRBV5-1 with TRBJ2-2, with 8 bases identical to TRBD1. V lost 3 bases to trimming and J lost 5 bases; unmatched junction nucleotides: 6. Germline values: CDR1 SGHRS, CDR2 YFSETQ. CDR3 length: 15 residues. Written as DNA, the CDR3 is TGCGCCAGCAGCTGGCGGACAGGGCAGACCGGGGAGCTGTTTTTT. It translates to CASSWRTGQTGELFF.

This clonotype was detected only once. V and J are TRBV4-2 and TRBJ2-1, with 14 bases matching TRBD2. The CDR3 length is 16 residues. Germline CDR1 reads LGHNA; CDR2 reads YNFKEQ. Germline trimming cut 1 base from V and 5 bases from J; bases unmatched to any gene: 1. CDR3 nucleotide sequence: TGTGCCAGCAGCCAAGCGGGACTAGCGGGGGACAATGAGCAGTTCTTC. This encodes CASSQAGLAGDNEQFF.

This clonotype was counted many times. This rearrangement joins TRBV9 to TRBJ1-2; the D gene is possibly TRBD1 (5 bases). Per the germline V gene, CDR1 is SGDLS and CDR2 is YYNGEE. Trimming pared 3 bases from V and 7 bases from J, leaving 19 bases between. The CDR3 spans 15 residues. CDR3 nucleotide sequence: TGTGCCAGCAGCGAACCTGAGGGGACGGCGGCTGGCTACACCTTC. This encodes CASSEPEGTAAGYTF. Supplemented by reference TRBV9 and TRBJ1-2, the full variable domain reads DSGVTQTPKHLITATGQRVTLRCSPRSGDLSVYWYQQSLDQGLQFLIQYYNGEERAKGNILERFSAQQFPDLHSELNLSSLELGDSALYFCASSEPEGTAAGYTFGSGTRLTVV.

This clonotype was found many times. This rearrangement joins TRBV7-8 to TRBJ2-1; 9 nucleotides align to TRBD1. In germline, CDR1 is SGHVS, CDR2 FQNEAQ. This CDR3 contains 13 residues. V shed 5 bases, J shed 7 bases, and the junction held 3 bases outside the gene matches. The CDR3 loop reads CASSAGQGNEQFF. The CDR3 DNA reads TGTGCCAGCAGCGCGGGACAGGGTAATGAGCAGTTCTTC. Full variable domain (missing parts from reference TRBV7-8 and TRBJ2-1): GAGVSQSPRYKVAKRGQDVALRCDPISGHVSLFWYQQALGQGPEFLTYFQNEAQLDKSGLPSDRFFAERPEGSVSTLKIQRTQQEDSAVYLCASSAGQGNEQFFGPGTRLTVL.

This clonotype was counted at least ten times. The chain carries TRBV20-1 and TRBJ2-3; 9 bases align to TRBD1. The CDR3 sequence is 16 residues long. V dropped 6 bases and J dropped 9; count of bases not matched to a gene: 19. Germline CDR1 is DFQATT and CDR2 is SNEGSKA (reference sequence). The CDR3 nucleotides are TGCAGTGCAGAGCTACAGGGGGCCCAGAGGGGCCTGACGCAGTATTTT. It codes for CSAELQGAQRGLTQYF.

This clonotype came up many times. The chain combines TRBV6-6 with TRBJ1-2, with 12 positions matching TRBD1. The CDR3 extends over 16 amino acids. V was clipped by 2 bases and J by 7 bases; unmatched bases: 8. Germline values: CDR1 MNHNY, CDR2 SVGAGI (reference sequence). CDR3 amino acids: CASSYQPGQGAIGYTF. The CDR3 DNA reads as TGTGCCAGCAGTTACCAACCGGGACAGGGGGCGATTGGCTACACCTTC.

This clonotype was counted only a few times. This chain joins TRBV10-3 and TRBJ2-2; maybe TRBD1 (6 bases). The CDR3 is made up of 15 amino acids. Trimming cost V 1 base and J 5 bases, with 11 bases left between them. Germline CDR1 reads ENHRY; CDR2 reads SYGVKD. In DNA form, the CDR3 reads TGTGCCATCAGTGAGTTCCAGGGGACGACCGGGGAGCTGTTTTTT. Its protein product is CAISEFQGTTGELFF.